This T cell receptor (beta chain) is from a study of CXCR3-negative and CXCR3-positive naive CD8 T cells. Whole-study results and caveats: CD5 surface expression was similar among naive subsets, and TCR strength was estimated by inference from TRB CDR3 properties. After cryopreservation, expression of CXCR3 was partially reduced, and most assays were run with fresh PBMCs.

Comments on this clonotype: Its antigen is still unknown.

Libraries of TRB cDNA were made by 5' RACE and carried UMIs. TCRdb reprocessed the 5' RACE reads; each CDR3 protein has one entry and no DNA is given. The sample has about 43,000 distinct CDR3 sequences. The CDR3 consists of 15 residues. Germline CDR1 SEHNR, CDR2 FQNEAQ (reference sequence). The chain combines TRBV7-9 with TRBJ2-3; the D call from TCRdb, TRBD1, cannot be confirmed without DNA. The source of this sequence is a human donor in good health. Some clones in this sample may be carry-over from other donors' samples. The material sequenced was memory CD8+ T cells from blood. The CDR3 sequence is CASTLGGFSTDTQYF.